This is a list of T cell receptor beta chains from one sample in a study of blood T cell repertoires in COVID-19. Clones were sequenced by immunoSEQ multiplex PCR, and TCRdb holds only the in-frame ones, with some missing. The table has some 170,000 clones, more than 60% seen once. The sequenced sample was peripheral blood. These receptors were taken from a man in his 70s with acute or convalescent COVID-19. Both conserved end residues are part of each CDR3. A D gene is named only where the DNA matches it firmly. For some rows the clone size is stated as once, few or many, or as a class when expanded; others skip it.

V gene,J gene,D gene,clone size,CDR3 DNA,CDR3 protein
TRBV7-3,TRBJ2-7,TRBD2,few,TGTGCCAGCAGTAATAGCGGGAGCAGCTACGAGCAGTACTTC,CASSNSGSSYEQYF
TRBV5-1,TRBJ2-5,.,.,TGCGCCAGCAGCACACAAGAGACCCAGTACTTC,CASSTQETQYF
TRBV7-3,TRBJ1-4,TRBD1,.,TGTGCCAGCAGCCTCCAGACAGGGCCGAATGAAAAACTGTTTTTT,CASSLQTGPNEKLFF
TRBV5-4,TRBJ1-1,.,.,TGTGCCAGCAGCTTGGCCGGGTTGGGTGAAGCTTTCTTT,CASSLAGLGEAFF
TRBV7-8,TRBJ1-1,.,.,TGTGCCAGCAGCTTAGCGGCAGGGGCCTACACTGAAGCTTTCTTT,CASSLAAGAYTEAFF
TRBV28,TRBJ2-3,.,.,TGTGCCAGCAGTTTATGGACTAACACAGATACGCAGTATTTT,CASSLWTNTDTQYF
TRBV11-3,TRBJ2-5,TRBD2,.,TGTGCCAGCAGCTTAGGGTCGACTACTCTAGCGGGAGTTTCTACAGAGACCCAGTACTTC,CASSLGSTTLAGVSTETQYF
TRBV7-2,TRBJ2-7,.,.,TGTGCCAGCAGCTTTCGGGACTCCCGCTCCTACGAGCAGTACTTC,CASSFRDSRSYEQYF
TRBV7-2,TRBJ2-1,.,.,TGTGCCAGCAGCCGGGCCGAAGGAGGGTGGTACAATGAGCAGTTCTTC,CASSRAEGGWYNEQFF
TRBV15,TRBJ1-1,TRBD1,.,TGTGCCACCAGCATTGACAGGGGTTACACTGAAGCTTTCTTT,CATSIDRGYTEAFF
TRBV2,TRBJ1-1,.,.,TGTGCCAGCCGCAGGAACACTGAAGCTTTCTTT,CASRRNTEAFF
TRBV6-2/TRBV6-3,TRBJ2-2,.,.,TGTGCCAGCAGTTACGCCGGGTCCAGCCTAGACACCGGGGAGCTGTTTTTT,CASSYAGSSLDTGELFF
TRBV20-1,TRBJ2-2,.,.,TGCAGTGCTAGTCAGGAGGGGCCGAACACCGGGGAGCTGTTTTTT,CSASQEGPNTGELFF
TRBV15,TRBJ1-1,.,.,TGTGCCACCAGCAGAGAGGAGTGGAGGGGCACTGAAGCTTTCTTT,CATSREEWRGTEAFF
TRBV27,TRBJ2-3,TRBD2,.,TGTGCCAGCCGTGGGGGACTAGCGGGCTATGGGGCAGATACGCAGTATTTT,CASRGGLAGYGADTQYF
TRBV5-1,TRBJ2-7,TRBD1,.,TGCGCCAGCAGCTCGGGACAGGGGGCTTACGAGCAGTACTTC,CASSSGQGAYEQYF
TRBV5-1,TRBJ2-1,.,.,TGCGCCAGCAGCTCCGGACTACTGAGCCTATTCAATGAGCAGTTCTTC,CASSSGLLSLFNEQFF
TRBV7-9,TRBJ2-7,.,.,TGTGCCAGCAGCTCCCTAGGGGGGGTAGGGAGCGAGCAGTACTTC,CASSSLGGVGSEQYF
TRBV24-1,TRBJ2-3,TRBD2,.,TGTGCCACCAGTGATTGGGGGGGAGCCCCCACAGATACGCAGTATTTT,CATSDWGGAPTDTQYF
TRBV19,TRBJ1-2,.,few,TGTGCCAGTATTAGGACGGGGGGTGGCTACACCTTC,CASIRTGGGYTF
TRBV5-1,TRBJ1-2,TRBD1,.,TGCGCCAGCAGCTTGGTACAGGGGGCGACCTATGGCTACACCTTC,CASSLVQGATYGYTF
TRBV6-5,TRBJ1-4,.,.,TGTGCCAGCAGTTACACCCCCCAGGGATCTAATGAAAAACTGTTTTTT,CASSYTPQGSNEKLFF
TRBV6-5,TRBJ1-5,.,.,TGTGCCAGCAGTTCGGGAGAGAGCAATCAGCCCCAGCATTTT,CASSSGESNQPQHF
TRBV5-8,TRBJ2-3,.,.,TGTGCCAGCAGTAAAGCGAGCACAGATACGCAGTATTTT,CASSKASTDTQYF
TRBV29-1,TRBJ1-1,.,.,TGCAGCGTTGGAAATTCAGGGGCCACTGAAGCTTTCTTT,CSVGNSGATEAFF
TRBV5-4,TRBJ1-1,.,few,TGTGCCAGCAGCTTGGGAGGTTACATGAACACTGAAGCTTTCTTT,CASSLGGYMNTEAFF
TRBV28,TRBJ1-6,TRBD1,.,TGTGCCAGCAGTTTACCCGGGACAGGCTATAATTCACCCCTCCACTTT,CASSLPGTGYNSPLHF
TRBV4-1,TRBJ2-7,.,.,TGCGCCAGCAGCACCTCCGGGACGGAGGGTTTCTCCGAGCAGTACTTC,CASSTSGTEGFSEQYF
TRBV4-2,TRBJ1-5,.,.,TGTGCCAGCAGCCAAGATCGGGACATCTCGAGGCAGCCCCAGCATTTT,CASSQDRDISRQPQHF
TRBV12-3/TRBV12-4,TRBJ1-5,.,.,TGTGCCAGCAGTGGACTGGGCAATCAGCCCCAGCATTTT,CASSGLGNQPQHF
TRBV4-2,TRBJ2-1,TRBD2,.,TGTGCCAGCAGCCAAGGCCCTAGCGGGGGACCCTACAATGAGCAGTTCTTC,CASSQGPSGGPYNEQFF
TRBV19,TRBJ2-3,TRBD2,.,TGTGCCAGTAGTATAGCGAGCGGGAGTCAAGATACGCAGTATTTT,CASSIASGSQDTQYF
TRBV5-6,TRBJ1-5,.,.,TGTGCCAGCAGCCCCCCGGGTAAGAATCAGCCCCAGCATTTT,CASSPPGKNQPQHF
TRBV2,TRBJ1-1,.,once,TGTGCCGGCCTGGCGGGGATGAACACTGAAGCTTTCTTT,CAGLAGMNTEAFF
TRBV10-3,TRBJ2-7,TRBD2,.,TGTGCCATCAGTGATAGCGGGACCTCCTACGAGCAGTACTTC,CAISDSGTSYEQYF
TRBV6-6,TRBJ1-1,TRBD1,.,TGTGCCAGCAGCCCACAGGGGGCAGGGACTGAAGCTTTCTTT,CASSPQGAGTEAFF